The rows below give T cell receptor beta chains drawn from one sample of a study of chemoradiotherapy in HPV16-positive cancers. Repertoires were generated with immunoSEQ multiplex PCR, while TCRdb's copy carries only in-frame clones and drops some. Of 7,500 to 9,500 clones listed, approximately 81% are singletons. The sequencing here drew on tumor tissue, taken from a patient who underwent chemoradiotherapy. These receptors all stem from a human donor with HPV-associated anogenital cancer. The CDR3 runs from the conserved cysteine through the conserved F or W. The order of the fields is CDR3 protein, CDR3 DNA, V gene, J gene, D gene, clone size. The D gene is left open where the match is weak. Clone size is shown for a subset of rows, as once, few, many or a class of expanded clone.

CASSPLATKAGTTYGYTF	TGTGCCAGCTCACCCCTAGCGACAAAGGCGGGGACCACCTATGGCTACACCTTC	TRBV18	TRBJ1-2	-	few
CASSESAEFAKAFF	TGCGCCAGCAGTGAGTCCGCGGAGTTTGCGAAAGCTTTCTTT	TRBV10-1	TRBJ1-1	-	few
CASSPGDEKLFF	TGTGCCAGCAGCCCCGGGGACGAAAAACTGTTTTTT	TRBV9	TRBJ1-4	-	-
CASSIPGQGLSGNQPQHF	TGTGCCAGTAGTATCCCGGGACAGGGTTTGTCTGGCAATCAGCCCCAGCATTTT	TRBV19	TRBJ1-5	TRBD1	-
CAISEVAVLRNTEAFF	TGTGCCATCAGTGAAGTGGCAGTTCTCAGGAACACTGAAGCTTTCTTT	TRBV10-3	TRBJ1-1	-	-
CASSRGPSATYNEQFF	TGTGCCAGTAGTAGGGGACCCTCCGCCACCTACAATGAGCAGTTCTTC	TRBV19	TRBJ2-1	-	few
CASSFPRGGPGELFF	TGTGCCAGCAGCTTCCCGCGCGGGGGCCCCGGGGAGCTGTTTTTT	TRBV7-9	TRBJ2-2	-	-
CASSLRGGTGLETQYF	TGTGCCAGCAGCTTACGGGGGGGGACAGGCTTAGAGACCCAGTACTTC	TRBV7-6	TRBJ2-5	-	-
CASSVGQARISYNEQFF	TGTGCCAGCAGCGTAGGACAGGCGCGAATCTCCTACAATGAGCAGTTCTTC	TRBV9	TRBJ2-1	-	-
CASSEERSSYEQYF	TGCGCCAGCAGTGAAGAGCGGAGTTCCTACGAGCAGTACTTC	TRBV10-1	TRBJ2-7	-	-
CASTRRGSTSFHEQFF	TGTGCCAGCACCCGGAGGGGGTCGACTAGTTTTCATGAGCAGTTCTTC	TRBV2	TRBJ2-1	-	once
CASSFRGLTGYTF	TGTGCCAGCAGCTTTAGGGGGCTGACGGGCTACACCTTC	TRBV7-2	TRBJ1-2	TRBD1	few
CASSQGGQGNTEAFF	TGCGCCAGCAGCCAAGGGGGACAGGGGAACACTGAAGCTTTCTTT	TRBV4-3	TRBJ1-1	TRBD1	-
CASSSGQGDQPQHF	TGTGCCAGCAGCTCCGGACAGGGAGATCAGCCCCAGCATTTT	TRBV5-8	TRBJ1-5	TRBD1	few
CSARGGETQYF	TGCAGTGCTAGAGGGGGAGAGACCCAGTACTTC	TRBV20-1	TRBJ2-5	-	-
CASSLGRTGELFF	TGTGCCAGCAGCTTAGGGCGAACCGGGGAGCTGTTTTTT	TRBV7-2	TRBJ2-2	-	few
CASSYSPYSYNSPLHF	TGTGCCAGCAGTTACTCTCCTTACTCCTATAATTCACCCCTCCACTTT	TRBV6-5	TRBJ1-6	-	-
CAWSVAAGRSYTF	TGTGCCTGGAGTGTAGCAGCGGGCAGGAGCTACACCTTC	TRBV30	TRBJ1-2	-	-
CASSATHLGPRQETQYF	TGTGCCAGCAGCGCGACTCACCTGGGCCCGCGCCAAGAGACCCAGTACTTC	TRBV7-9	TRBJ2-5	-	-
CASGLGVGIPNYGYTF	TGTGCTAGTGGCCTGGGGGTAGGGATTCCTAACTATGGCTACACCTTC	TRBV12-5	TRBJ1-2	-	-
CASSFTGAGELFF	TGCGCCAGCAGTTTTACAGGGGCCGGGGAGCTGTTTTTT	TRBV10-1	TRBJ2-2	TRBD1	few
CASSLVVNTEAFF	TGTGCCAGCAGCTTGGTAGTGAACACTGAAGCTTTCTTT	TRBV5-6	TRBJ1-1	-	-
CATRGVRGRGDQPQHF	TGTGCCACCAGAGGTGTTCGAGGCAGGGGGGATCAGCCCCAGCATTTT	TRBV15	TRBJ1-5	TRBD1	-
CASSFYGRGTYNEQFF	TGTGCCAGCAGCTTTTACGGGCGAGGCACCTACAATGAGCAGTTCTTC	TRBV7-2	TRBJ2-1	-	-
CASSFTGRNTDTQYF	TGCGCCAGCAGCTTTACAGGACGCAACACAGATACGCAGTATTTT	TRBV5-1	TRBJ2-3	-	few
CASSDDRLNTEAFF	TGTGCCAGCAGCGACGACAGGTTGAACACTGAAGCTTTCTTT	TRBV13	TRBJ1-1	-	-
CAWQSLSNQPQHF	TGTGCCTGGCAAAGCCTTAGCAATCAGCCCCAGCATTTT	TRBV30	TRBJ1-5	-	-
CASSHEGSGANVLTF	TGTGCCAGCAGTCATGAGGGATCCGGGGCCAACGTCCTGACTTTC	TRBV7-8	TRBJ2-6	-	few
CASSQDNQPQHF	TGTGCCAGCAGCCAAGACAATCAGCCCCAGCATTTT	TRBV14	TRBJ1-5	-	-
CSVFGSREPEAFF	TGCAGCGTCTTTGGGTCTCGGGAACCTGAAGCTTTCTTT	TRBV29-1	TRBJ1-1	-	-
CASGRLPGQGTYEQYF	TGCGCCAGCGGCCGGCTCCCGGGACAGGGGACGTACGAGCAGTACTTC	TRBV5-1	TRBJ2-7	TRBD1	few
CASNKGRGSTDTQYF	TGTGCCAGTAACAAAGGGAGGGGGTCGACAGATACGCAGTATTTT	TRBV19	TRBJ2-3	-	-
CASSPSLRGEQFF	TGTGCCAGCAGTCCAAGCCTGAGGGGTGAGCAGTTCTTC	TRBV6-5	TRBJ2-1	-	-
CAGKAAGRRWDTQYF	TGTGCCGGAAAGGCGGCAGGGCGGCGATGGGATACGCAGTATTTT	TRBV30	TRBJ2-3	-	-
CATKRLPDSSYNEQFF	TGTGCCACAAAGCGACTACCAGATAGCTCCTACAATGAGCAGTTCTTC	TRBV15	TRBJ2-1	-	-
CASTFRDTQYF	TGTGCCAGCACCTTTAGGGATACGCAGTATTTT	TRBV7-9	TRBJ2-3	-	-
CAWRTDRRAYNSPLHF	TGTGCCTGGAGGACCGACCGGAGAGCCTATAATTCACCCCTCCACTTT	TRBV30	TRBJ1-6	-	-
CASSLAGPGLPFF	TGTGCCAGCAGCTTAGCAGGCCCAGGGTTGCCTTTCTTT	TRBV7-9	TRBJ1-1	-	-
CASSYSGQGADTQYF	TGTGCCAGCAGTTACTCGGGACAGGGGGCAGATACGCAGTATTTT	TRBV6-5	TRBJ2-3	TRBD1	-
CASSMGFLGAGEAFF	TGTGCCAGTAGTATGGGGTTTTTGGGGGCCGGTGAAGCTTTCTTT	TRBV19	TRBJ1-1	-	-
CASSESQGATETQYF	TGCGCCAGCAGTGAGTCACAGGGGGCAACTGAGACCCAGTACTTC	TRBV10-1	TRBJ2-5	TRBD1	-
CASSPSTSGRYNEQFF	TGCGCCAGCAGCCCATCGACTAGCGGGAGGTACAATGAGCAGTTCTTC	TRBV5-1	TRBJ2-1	TRBD2	-
CASSLGHSGGYGYTF	TGCGCCAGCAGCTTGGGACACTCGGGAGGTTATGGCTACACCTTC	TRBV5-1	TRBJ1-2	-	few
CAGQGLAGAAGTGELFF	TGTGCCGGCCAGGGCCTAGCGGGAGCCGCGGGGACCGGGGAGCTGTTTTTT	TRBV5-4	TRBJ2-2	TRBD2	few
CASSSGQGGHEKLFF	TGTGCCAGCAGTTCCGGACAGGGCGGGCATGAAAAACTGTTTTTT	TRBV7-9	TRBJ1-4	TRBD1	-
CASSFRGARGTDTQYF	TGTGCCAGCAGTTTCAGAGGGGCGAGGGGCACAGATACGCAGTATTTT	TRBV28	TRBJ2-3	-	-
CASSQAPGVANTEAFF	TGCGCCAGCAGCCAAGCGCCGGGGGTCGCGAACACTGAAGCTTTCTTT	TRBV4-1	TRBJ1-1	-	-
CASGDRESGSGNTIYF	TGTGCCAGCGGGGACAGGGAATCGGGCTCTGGAAACACCATATATTTT	TRBV6-6	TRBJ1-3	TRBD1	-
CASSGGTQNTGELFF	TGTGCCAGCAGCGGAGGGACACAGAACACCGGGGAGCTGTTTTTT	TRBV5-4	TRBJ2-2	-	-
CASSLGVGSSYNEQFF	TGTGCCAGCAGCTTAGGCGTAGGGAGCTCCTACAATGAGCAGTTCTTC	TRBV7-6	TRBJ2-1	-	-
CASSPRTNGNTIYF	TGTGCCAGCAGCCCGAGGACAAACGGAAACACCATATATTTT	TRBV11-2	TRBJ1-3	-	-
CASSYRPSYEQYF	TGTGCCAGCAGTTACAGGCCCTCCTACGAGCAGTACTTC	TRBV6-5	TRBJ2-7	-	-
CASSPASGDGYTF	TGTGCCAGCTCACCAGCTTCGGGGGATGGCTACACCTTC	TRBV18	TRBJ1-2	-	-
CASSPTGGTEAFF	TGTGCCAGCAGCCCTACAGGGGGTACTGAAGCTTTCTTT	TRBV7-3	TRBJ1-1	TRBD1	-
CTSSQWGSAEAFF	TGCACCAGCAGCCAATGGGGTAGCGCTGAAGCTTTCTTT	TRBV1	TRBJ1-1	-	medium-sized
CASSLGRSGYTDTQYF	TGTGCCAGCAGCTTGGGACGGTCAGGGTACACAGATACGCAGTATTTT	TRBV5-5	TRBJ2-3	-	-